The source of this T cell receptor beta chain is a study of blood T cell repertoires in COVID-19. Study-level background: Acute and convalescent COVID-19 specimens originated in the United States, Italy and Spain.

Trimming took off 5 bases at V and 1 base at J, with 8 bases between the two ends. The CDR3 is made up of 13 amino acids. CDR1 is MDHEN and CDR2 is SYDVKM in the germline V gene. Generated by immunoSEQ multiplex PCR, the TCRdb table keeps only in-frame clones and is missing some. Found here are approximately 260,000 clones, roughly 89% of them singletons; the top ten hold roughly 1.8%. This clonotype was obtained from a woman aged 55-75 years who had recovered from COVID-19. Material for sequencing was PBMCs or T cells enriched from blood (not recorded which). The rearrangement uses TRBV28 and TRBJ1-1; no definite D call. CDR3 bases: TGTGCCAGCAGTCGCGCTCAGAACACTGAAGCTTTCTTT. This gives the protein CASSRAQNTEAFF.